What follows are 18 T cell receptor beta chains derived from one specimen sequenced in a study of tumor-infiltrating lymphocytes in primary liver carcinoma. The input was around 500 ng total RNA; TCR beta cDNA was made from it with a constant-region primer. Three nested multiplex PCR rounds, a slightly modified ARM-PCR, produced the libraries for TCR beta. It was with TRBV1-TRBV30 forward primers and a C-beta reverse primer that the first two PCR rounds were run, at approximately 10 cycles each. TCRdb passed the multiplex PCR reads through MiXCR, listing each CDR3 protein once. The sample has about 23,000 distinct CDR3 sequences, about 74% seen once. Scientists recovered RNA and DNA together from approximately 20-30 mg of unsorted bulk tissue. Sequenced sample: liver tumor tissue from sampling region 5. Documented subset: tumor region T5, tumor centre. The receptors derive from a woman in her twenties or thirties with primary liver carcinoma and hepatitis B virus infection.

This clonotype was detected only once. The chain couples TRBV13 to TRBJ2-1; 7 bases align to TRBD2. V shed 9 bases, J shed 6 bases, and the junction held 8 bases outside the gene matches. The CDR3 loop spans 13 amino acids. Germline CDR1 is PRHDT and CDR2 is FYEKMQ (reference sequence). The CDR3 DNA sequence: TGTGCCAGTAGGGAGGGGAGCGGCAATGAGCAGTTCTTC. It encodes CASREGSGNEQFF.

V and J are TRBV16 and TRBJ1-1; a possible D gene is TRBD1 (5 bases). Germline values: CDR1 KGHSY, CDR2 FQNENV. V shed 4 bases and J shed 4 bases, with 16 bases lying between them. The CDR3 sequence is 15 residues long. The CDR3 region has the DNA TGTGCCAGCAGCCGTCGTCCGGGAAGGGGCACTGAAGCTTTCTTT. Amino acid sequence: CASSRRPGRGTEAFF.

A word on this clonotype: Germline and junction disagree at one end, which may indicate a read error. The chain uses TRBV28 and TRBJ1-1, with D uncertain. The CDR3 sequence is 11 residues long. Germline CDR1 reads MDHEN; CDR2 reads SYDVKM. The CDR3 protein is CTSTIRVESFF. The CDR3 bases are TGTACCAGCACTATAAGGGTTGAATCTTTCTTT.

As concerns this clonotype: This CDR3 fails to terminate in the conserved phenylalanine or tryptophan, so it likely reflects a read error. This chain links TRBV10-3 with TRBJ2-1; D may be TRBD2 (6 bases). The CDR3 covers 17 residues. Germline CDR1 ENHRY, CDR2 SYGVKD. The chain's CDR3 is CTINETMAASAYNEQFL. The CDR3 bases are TGTACCATCAATGAGACCATGGCGGCTAGCGCCTACAATGAGCAGTTCTTG.

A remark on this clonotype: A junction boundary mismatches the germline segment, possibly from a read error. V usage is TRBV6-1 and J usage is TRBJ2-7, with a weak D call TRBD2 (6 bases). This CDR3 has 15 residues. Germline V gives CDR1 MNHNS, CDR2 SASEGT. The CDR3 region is CANSGSLGIGGELCF. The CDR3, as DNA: TGTGCCAACAGTGGGAGTCTGGGGATAGGAGGGGAGCTGTGCTTC.

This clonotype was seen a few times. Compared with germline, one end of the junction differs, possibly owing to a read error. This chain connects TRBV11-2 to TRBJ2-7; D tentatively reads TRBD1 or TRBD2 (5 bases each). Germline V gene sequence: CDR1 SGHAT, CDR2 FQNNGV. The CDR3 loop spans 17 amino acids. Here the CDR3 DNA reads TGTGCCAGCAGCTCCCTACTGGGGACCGTGAACCCCTACGAACAGTACTTC. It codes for CASSSLLGTVNPYEQYF.

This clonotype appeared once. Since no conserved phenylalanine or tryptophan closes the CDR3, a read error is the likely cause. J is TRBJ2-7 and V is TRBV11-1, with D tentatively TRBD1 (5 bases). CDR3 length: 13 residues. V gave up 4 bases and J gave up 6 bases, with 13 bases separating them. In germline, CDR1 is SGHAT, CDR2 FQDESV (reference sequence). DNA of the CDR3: TGTGCCAGCAGCTCAGGGTACCTTCGCGAGCAGTACCTC. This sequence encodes CASSSGYLREQYL.

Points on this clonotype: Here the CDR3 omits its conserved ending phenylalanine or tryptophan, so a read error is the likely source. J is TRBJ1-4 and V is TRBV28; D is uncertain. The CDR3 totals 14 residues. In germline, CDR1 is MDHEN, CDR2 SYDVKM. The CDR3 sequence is CASSSGTTNEKLFL. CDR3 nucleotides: TGTGCTAGCAGTTCGGGTACAACTAATGAAAAACTGTTTCTT.

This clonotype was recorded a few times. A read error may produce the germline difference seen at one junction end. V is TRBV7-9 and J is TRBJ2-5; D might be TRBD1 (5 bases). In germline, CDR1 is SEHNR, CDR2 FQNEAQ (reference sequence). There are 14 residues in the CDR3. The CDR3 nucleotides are TGTGCCGGCAGAGATACAGGTGGGCTTTGGACCCAGTACTTC. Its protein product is CAGRDTGGLWTQYF.

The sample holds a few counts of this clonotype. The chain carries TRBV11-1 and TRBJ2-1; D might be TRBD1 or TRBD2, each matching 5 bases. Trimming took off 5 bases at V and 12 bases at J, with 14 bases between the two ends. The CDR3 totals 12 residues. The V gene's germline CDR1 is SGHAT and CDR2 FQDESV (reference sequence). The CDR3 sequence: CASSGTGRRQFF. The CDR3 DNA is TGTGCCAGCAGCGGGACGGGACGGAGGCAGTTCTTC.

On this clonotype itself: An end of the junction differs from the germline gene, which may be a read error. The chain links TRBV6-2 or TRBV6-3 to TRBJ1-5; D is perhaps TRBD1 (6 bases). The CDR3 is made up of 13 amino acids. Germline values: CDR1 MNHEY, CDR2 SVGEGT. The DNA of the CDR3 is TGTGCCAGAAGTTACCGGGACAACCTGCCCCAGCATTTT. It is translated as CARSYRDNLPQHF.

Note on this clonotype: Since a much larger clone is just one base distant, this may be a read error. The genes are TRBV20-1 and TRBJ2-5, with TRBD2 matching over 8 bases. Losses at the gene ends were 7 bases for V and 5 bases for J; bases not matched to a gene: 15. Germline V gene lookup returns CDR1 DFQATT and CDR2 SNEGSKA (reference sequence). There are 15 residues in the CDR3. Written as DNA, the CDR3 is TGCAGTGTTAGGAACCGGGATAGCGGGACGGAGACCCAGTACTTC. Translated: CSVRNRDSGTETQYF.

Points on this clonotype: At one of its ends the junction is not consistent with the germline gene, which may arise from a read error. The CDR3 reads CASSPGTGINSATQYF. The CDR3 bases are TGTGCCAGCAGCCCAGGGACAGGGATCAATTCAGCTACGCAGTATTTT. The genes are TRBV5-1 and TRBJ2-3; 9 bases agree with TRBD1. The CDR3 is made up of 16 amino acids. Germline loops: CDR1 SGHRS, CDR2 YFSETQ.

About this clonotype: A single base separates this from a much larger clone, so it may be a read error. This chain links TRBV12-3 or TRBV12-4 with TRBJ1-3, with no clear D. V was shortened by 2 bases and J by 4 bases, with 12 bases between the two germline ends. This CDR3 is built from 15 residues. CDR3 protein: CASSLSHRGGNTIYF. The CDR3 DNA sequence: TGTGCCAGCAGTTTATCGCACCGAGGGGGAAACACCATATATTTT.

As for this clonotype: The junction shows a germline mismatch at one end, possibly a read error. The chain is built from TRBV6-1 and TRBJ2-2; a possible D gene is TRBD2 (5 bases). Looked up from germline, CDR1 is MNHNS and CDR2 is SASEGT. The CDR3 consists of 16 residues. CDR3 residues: CASSEREGANTGEPFF. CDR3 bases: TGTGCAAGCAGTGAACGTGAAGGAGCGAACACCGGGGAGCCGTTTTTT.

The CDR3 reads CASSLDRGTGNRSQHF. The CDR3 bases are TGTGCCAGCAGCTTGGATAGGGGTACGGGCAATCGGTCCCAGCATTTT. The genes are TRBV5-4 and TRBJ1-5; D perhaps matches TRBD1 (5 bases). Germline CDR1 and CDR2: SGHNT and YYREEE (reference sequence). CDR3 size: 16 residues. The V end was cut by 0 bases, the J end by 11 bases, with 21 bases between. The full variable domain, in which reference TRBV5-4 and TRBJ1-5 provide the parts outside the CDR3, is ETGVTQSPTHLIKTRGQQVTLRCSSQSGHNTVSWYQQALGQGPQFIFQYYREEENGRGNFPPRFSGLQFPNYSSELNVNALELDDSALYLCASSLDRGTGNRSQHFGDGTRLSIL.

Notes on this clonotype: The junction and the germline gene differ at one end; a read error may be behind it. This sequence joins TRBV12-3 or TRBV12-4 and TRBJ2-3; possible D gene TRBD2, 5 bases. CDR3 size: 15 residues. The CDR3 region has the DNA TGTGCCAGGAGTTTTCCACCTCCTAGCACAGATACGCAATATTTT. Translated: CARSFPPPSTDTQYF.

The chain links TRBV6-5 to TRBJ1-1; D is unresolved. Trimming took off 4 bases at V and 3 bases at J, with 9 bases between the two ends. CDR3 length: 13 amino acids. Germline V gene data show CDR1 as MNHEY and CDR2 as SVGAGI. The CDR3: CASSSNSDTEAFF. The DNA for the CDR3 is TGTGCCAGCAGTTCGAACAGTGACACTGAAGCTTTCTTT.